This T cell receptor beta chain was recovered during a study of Graves' ophthalmopathy and Graves' hyperthyroidism. This clonotype was found many times. The antigen remains undetermined. Ophthalmopathy-affected donors exhibited moderate-to-severe activity, CAS ≥3, NOSPECS ≥4, and duration under 3 months. Germline V gene data show CDR1 as SNHLY and CDR2 as FYNNEI. Trimming cost V 5 bases and J 5 bases; bases outside gene matches: 8. This CDR3 is built from 14 residues. Points from the study as a whole: Progression of ophthalmopathy was predicted by the model with around 70% sensitivity and under 75% specificity. Blood also contained most of the expanded thyroid clonotypes above 0.001 frequency.

Amplification of TCR beta CDR3 regions used RNA transcripts. Investigators did first-round RT-PCR with HTBI primers, then second-round multiplex PCR. In TCRdb, the multiplex PCR reads were re-called with MiXCR into one record per CDR3 protein. The sample holds 300,000 or so distinct CDR3 sequences, about 17% seen once. The material sequenced was peripheral blood. The V call is TRBV2, the J call TRBJ2-5; 7 bases line up with TRBD1. This TCR was recovered from an adult man with Graves' ophthalmopathy. CDR3 sequence: CASSPHDRDETQYF. Written as DNA, the CDR3 is TGTGCCAGCAGTCCCCATGACAGGGACGAGACCCAGTACTTC.